This T cell receptor (beta chain) is drawn from a study of shared clonotypes between healthy human individuals. TCRdb's table, derived via immunoSEQ multiplex PCR, lists solely in-frame clones and lacks some. Among fewer than 1 million clones, just over 95% were seen once, and the ten largest hold under 0.3%. Regarding the study as a whole: A handful of donors showed sharing of roughly 5% of naive CD4 clonotypes. For sorted subsets, rarefaction showed incomplete sequencing despite large depth. Limited genetic and exposure-history diversity came from having few donors. Estimated clonotype richness was generally higher in naive than memory subsets.

CDR3 length equals 15 residues. Germline V gene data show CDR1 as SGHRS and CDR2 as YFSETQ. The trim removed 7 bases at V and 3 bases at J, leaving 8 bases unmatched. As to this clone: Antigen: not known.

As defined, naive CD8 cells were CD45RO-negative and positively selected for CCR7, with terminally differentiated effector memory CD45RA+ cells excluded. The sample comprised naive CD8+ T cells sorted from blood. This TCR derives from a man aged 25-40 years in good health. The chain employs TRBV5-1 and TRBJ2-3; TRBD1 matches at 10 bases. The CDR3 DNA is TGCGCCAGCCTTCCAGGACAGGGGGTAACAGATACGCAGTATTTT. Residues: CASLPGQGVTDTQYF.